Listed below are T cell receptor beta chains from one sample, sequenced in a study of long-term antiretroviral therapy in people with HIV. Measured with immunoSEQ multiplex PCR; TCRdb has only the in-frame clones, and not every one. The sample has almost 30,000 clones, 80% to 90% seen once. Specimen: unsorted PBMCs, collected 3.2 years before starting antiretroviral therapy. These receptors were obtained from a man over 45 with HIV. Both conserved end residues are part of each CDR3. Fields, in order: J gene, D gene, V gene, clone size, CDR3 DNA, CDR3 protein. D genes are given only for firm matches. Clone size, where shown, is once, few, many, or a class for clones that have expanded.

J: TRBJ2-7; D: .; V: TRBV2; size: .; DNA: TGTGCCAGCAGTGAAAATGCAGGGGTACACGAGCAGTACTTC; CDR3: CASSENAGVHEQYF
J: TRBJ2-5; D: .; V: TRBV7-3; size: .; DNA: TGTGCCAGCAGCCTACAGGGTCGGGAGACCCAGTACTTC; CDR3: CASSLQGRETQYF
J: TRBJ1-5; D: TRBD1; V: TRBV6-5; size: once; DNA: TGTGCCAGCAGTTACTCGTCAGGGGGCGGTTATCAGCCCCAGCATTTT; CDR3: CASSYSSGGGYQPQHF
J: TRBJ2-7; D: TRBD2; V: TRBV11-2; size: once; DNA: TGTGCCAGCAGCTTAATATCGGCGGGAGAGGGTGAGCAGTACTTC; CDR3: CASSLISAGEGEQYF
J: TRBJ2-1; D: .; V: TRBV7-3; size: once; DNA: TGTGCCAGCAGCTTAACTTCGAGCAATGAGCAGTTCTTC; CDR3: CASSLTSSNEQFF
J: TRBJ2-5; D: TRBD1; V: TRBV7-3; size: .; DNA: TGTGCCAGCAGCAGGGACAGTCAAGAGACCCAGTACTTC; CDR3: CASSRDSQETQYF
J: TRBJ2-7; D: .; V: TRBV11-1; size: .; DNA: TGTGCCAGCAGCTTAGGGGTAGAAAACGAGCAGTACTTC; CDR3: CASSLGVENEQYF
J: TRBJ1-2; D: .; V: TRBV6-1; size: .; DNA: TGTGCCAGCAGTGTCATGGAGGAAGACTATGGCTACACCTTC; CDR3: CASSVMEEDYGYTF
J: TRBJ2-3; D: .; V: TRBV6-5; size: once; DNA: TGTGCCAGCAGAGGAACTAGCACAGATACGCAGTATTTT; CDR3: CASRGTSTDTQYF
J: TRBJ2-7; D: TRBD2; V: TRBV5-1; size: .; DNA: TGCGCCAGCAGCCAGCTAGCGGGAGGGACCTACGAGCAGTACTTC; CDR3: CASSQLAGGTYEQYF
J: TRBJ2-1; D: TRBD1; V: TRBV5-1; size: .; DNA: TGCGCCAGCAGCGTGGGACAGAACAATGAGCAGTTCTTC; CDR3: CASSVGQNNEQFF
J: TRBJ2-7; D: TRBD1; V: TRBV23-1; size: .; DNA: TGCGCCAGCAGTCAAAAGCACAGGGGGATCTTGGACTACGAGCAGTACTTC; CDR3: CASSQKHRGILDYEQYF
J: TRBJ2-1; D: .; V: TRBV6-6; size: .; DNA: TGTGCCAGCAGTACCCTAGAACCCCGCAATGAGCAGTTCTTC; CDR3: CASSTLEPRNEQFF
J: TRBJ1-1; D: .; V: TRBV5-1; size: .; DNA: TGCGCCAGCAGCTTGGGTCGCGACAGCACCCGGAGCACTGAAGCTTTCTTT; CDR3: CASSLGRDSTRSTEAFF
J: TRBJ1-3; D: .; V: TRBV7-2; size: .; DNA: TGTGCCAGCAGCTCCAGGGCGTCTGGAAACACCATATATTTT; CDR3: CASSSRASGNTIYF
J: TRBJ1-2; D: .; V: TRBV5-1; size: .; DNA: TGCGCCAGCAGCTTGGGCAAGGATGGCTACACCTTC; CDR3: CASSLGKDGYTF
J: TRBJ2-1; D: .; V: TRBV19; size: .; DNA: TGTGCCAGTAGTAAAGGGGGAGGTGAGCAGTTCTTC; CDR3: CASSKGGGEQFF
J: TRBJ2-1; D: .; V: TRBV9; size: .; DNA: TGTGCCAGCAGCGCCGCCGGACCCGCCAATGAGCAGTTCTTC; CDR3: CASSAAGPANEQFF
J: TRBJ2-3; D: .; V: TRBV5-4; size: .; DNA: TGTGCCAGCAGCTTGGCCCCGGCTAACACAGATACGCAGTATTTT; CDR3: CASSLAPANTDTQYF
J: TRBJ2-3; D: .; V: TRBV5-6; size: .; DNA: TGTGCCAGCAGCCCTGGACTAACTAGCACAGATACGCAGTATTTT; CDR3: CASSPGLTSTDTQYF
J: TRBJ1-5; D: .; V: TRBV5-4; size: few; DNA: TGTGCCAGCAGCTTGGACGGGGGCAGCCAGCCCCAGCATTTT; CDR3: CASSLDGGSQPQHF
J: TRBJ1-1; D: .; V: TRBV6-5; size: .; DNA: TGTGCCAGCAGTCCCACCAGGTCTTACACTGAAGCTTTCTTT; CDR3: CASSPTRSYTEAFF
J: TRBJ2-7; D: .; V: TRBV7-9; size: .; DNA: TGTGCCAGCAGCTCCCCCCGGGGTTTAGCCTACGAGCAGTACTTC; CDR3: CASSSPRGLAYEQYF
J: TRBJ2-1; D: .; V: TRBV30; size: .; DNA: TGTGCCTGGAGTGTCGGGCTAGCCGAATACAATGAGCAGTTCTTC; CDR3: CAWSVGLAEYNEQFF
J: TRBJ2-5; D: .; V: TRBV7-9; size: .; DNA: TGTGCCAGCAGCCCCGACAGGCGCAGGGAGACCCAGTACTTC; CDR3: CASSPDRRRETQYF
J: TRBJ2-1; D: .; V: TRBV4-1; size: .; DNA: TGCGCCAGCAGCCAAGTCAGATCTAGGAGCTCCTACAATGAGCAGTTCTTC; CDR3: CASSQVRSRSSYNEQFF
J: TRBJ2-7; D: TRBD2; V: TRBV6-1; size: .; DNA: TGTAGCGGGGGGGCATCCACGATCTACGAGCAGTACTTC; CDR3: CSGGASTIYEQYF
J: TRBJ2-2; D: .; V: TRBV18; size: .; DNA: TGTGCCAGCTCACTACCGGGACAATCCGGGGAGCTGTTTTTT; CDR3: CASSLPGQSGELFF
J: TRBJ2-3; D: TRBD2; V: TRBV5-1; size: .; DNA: TGCGCCAGCAGACGGCTAGCGGGCACAGATACGCAGTATTTT; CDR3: CASRRLAGTDTQYF
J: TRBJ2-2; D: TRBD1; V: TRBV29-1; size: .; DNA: TGCAGCGTTTATGGACAGGGAACCGGGGAGCTGTTTTTT; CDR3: CSVYGQGTGELFF
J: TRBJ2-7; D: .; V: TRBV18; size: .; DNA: TGTGCCAGCTCACCATCTCGTGTAATCTACGAGCAGTACTTC; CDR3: CASSPSRVIYEQYF
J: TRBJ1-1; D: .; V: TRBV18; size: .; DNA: TGTGCCAGCTCACCCGGGAGGGATCTTTACACTGAAGCTTTCTTT; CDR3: CASSPGRDLYTEAFF
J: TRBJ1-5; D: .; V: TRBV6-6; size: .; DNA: TGTGCCAGCAGTTACCGGGGGCAGGATCAGCCCCAGCATTTT; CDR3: CASSYRGQDQPQHF
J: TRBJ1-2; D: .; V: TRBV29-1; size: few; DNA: TGCAGCGGTCAGACAGGCTGGGGGGATGGCTACACCTTC; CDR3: CSGQTGWGDGYTF
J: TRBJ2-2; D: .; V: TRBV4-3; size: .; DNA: TGCGCCAGCAGCCAGTTGGACGGATCCACCGGGGAGCTGTTTTTT; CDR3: CASSQLDGSTGELFF
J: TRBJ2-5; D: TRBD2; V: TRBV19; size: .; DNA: TGTGCCAGTACTAGCGGGGGAGAGACCCAGTACTTC; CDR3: CASTSGGETQYF
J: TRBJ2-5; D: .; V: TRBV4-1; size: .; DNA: TGCGCCAGCAGCCAAGTAGGACTAACCAAAGAGACCCAGTACTTC; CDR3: CASSQVGLTKETQYF
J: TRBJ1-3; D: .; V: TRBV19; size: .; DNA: TGTGCCAGTAGTATTACCAAGGGCCACTCTGGAAACACCATATATTTT; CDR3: CASSITKGHSGNTIYF
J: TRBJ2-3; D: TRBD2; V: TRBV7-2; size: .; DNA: TGTGCCAGCAGCTTTGGGACTAGCGCAGATACGCAGTATTTT; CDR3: CASSFGTSADTQYF
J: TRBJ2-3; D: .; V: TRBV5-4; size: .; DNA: TGTGCCAGCAGCTTACTCACAGATACGCAGTATTTT; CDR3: CASSLLTDTQYF
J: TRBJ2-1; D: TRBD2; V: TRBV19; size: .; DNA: TGTGCCAGTAGTATCTGGCGGCCACGGGAGGACAATGAGCAGTTCTTC; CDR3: CASSIWRPREDNEQFF
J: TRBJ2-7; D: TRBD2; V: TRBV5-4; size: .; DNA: TGTGCCAGCAGCAGTCCGGGACTAGTCAAGTACGAGCAGTACTTC; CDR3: CASSSPGLVKYEQYF
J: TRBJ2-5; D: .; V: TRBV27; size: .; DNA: TGTGCCAGCAGTTTCAGGAGGGGCGAGACCCAGTACTTC; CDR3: CASSFRRGETQYF
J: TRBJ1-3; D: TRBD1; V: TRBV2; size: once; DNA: TGTGCCAGCAAGCCGGACAGGGCCGGGGGCACCATATATTTT; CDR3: CASKPDRAGGTIYF
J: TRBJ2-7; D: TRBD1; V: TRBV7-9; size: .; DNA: TGTGCCAGCAGCGGCAGACAGGGCCTAAGCTCCTACGAGCAGTACTTC; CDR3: CASSGRQGLSSYEQYF
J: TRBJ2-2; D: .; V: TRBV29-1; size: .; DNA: TGCAGCGTTGTCACGGGATTCACCGGGGAGCTGTTTTTT; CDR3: CSVVTGFTGELFF
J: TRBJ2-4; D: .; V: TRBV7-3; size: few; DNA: TGTGCCAGCAGCTTAGGAGAAGACATTCAGTACTTC; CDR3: CASSLGEDIQYF
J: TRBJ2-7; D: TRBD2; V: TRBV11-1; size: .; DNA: TGTGCCAGCAGCCCCGAGCGGGAGGTATACGAGCAGTACTTC; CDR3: CASSPEREVYEQYF
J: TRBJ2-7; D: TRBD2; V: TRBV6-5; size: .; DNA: TGTGCCAGCAGCTTTGGACTAGCGGGGCCCTGGGAGCAGTACTTC; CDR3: CASSFGLAGPWEQYF
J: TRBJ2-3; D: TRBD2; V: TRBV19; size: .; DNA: TGTGCCAGTATGGGGACTAGCGGGACTACAGATACGCAGTATTTT; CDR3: CASMGTSGTTDTQYF
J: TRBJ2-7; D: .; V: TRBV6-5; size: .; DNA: TGTGCCAGCAGTTACTCGGGGATAGAGCAGTACTTC; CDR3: CASSYSGIEQYF
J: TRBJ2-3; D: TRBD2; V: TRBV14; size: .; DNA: TGTGCCAGCAGGGAGCCCCCGGGGGGAGTTGGCGGGAGGGCCGGTATGCACACAGATACGCAGTATTTT; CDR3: CASREPPGGVGGRAGMHTDTQYF
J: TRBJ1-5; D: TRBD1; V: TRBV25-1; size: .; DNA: TGTGCCAGCAGTTTCCGGGACAGGAGCAATCAGCCCCAGCATTTT; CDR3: CASSFRDRSNQPQHF
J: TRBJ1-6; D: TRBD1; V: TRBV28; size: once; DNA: TGTGCCAGCAGTAGACAGGGGGAGATGGGTTCACCCCTCCACTTT; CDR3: CASSRQGEMGSPLHF